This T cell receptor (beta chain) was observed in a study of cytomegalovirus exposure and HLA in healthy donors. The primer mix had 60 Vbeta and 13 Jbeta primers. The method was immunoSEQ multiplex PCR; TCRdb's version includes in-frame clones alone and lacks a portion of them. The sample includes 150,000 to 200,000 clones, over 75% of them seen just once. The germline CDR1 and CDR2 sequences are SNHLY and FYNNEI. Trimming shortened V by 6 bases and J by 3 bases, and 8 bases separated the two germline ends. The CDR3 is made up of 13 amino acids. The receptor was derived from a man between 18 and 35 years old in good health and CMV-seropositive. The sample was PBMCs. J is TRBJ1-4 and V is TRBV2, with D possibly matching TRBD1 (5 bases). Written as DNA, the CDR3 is TGTGCCAGCAGGGGGGGTCCTAATGAAAAACTGTTTTTT. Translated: CASRGGPNEKLFF.